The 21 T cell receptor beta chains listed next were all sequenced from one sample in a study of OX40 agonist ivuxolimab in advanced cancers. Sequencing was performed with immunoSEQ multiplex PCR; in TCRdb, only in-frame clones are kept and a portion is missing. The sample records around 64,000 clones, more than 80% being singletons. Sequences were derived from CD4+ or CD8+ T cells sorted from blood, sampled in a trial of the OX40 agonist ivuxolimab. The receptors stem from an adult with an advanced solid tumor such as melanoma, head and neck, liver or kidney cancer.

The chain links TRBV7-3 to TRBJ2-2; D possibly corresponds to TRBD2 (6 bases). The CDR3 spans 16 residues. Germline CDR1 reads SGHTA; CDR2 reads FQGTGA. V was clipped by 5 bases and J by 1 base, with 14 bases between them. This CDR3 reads CASSNIAEGNTGELFF. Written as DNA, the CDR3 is TGTGCCAGCAGCAACATAGCGGAGGGGAACACCGGGGAGCTGTTTTTT.

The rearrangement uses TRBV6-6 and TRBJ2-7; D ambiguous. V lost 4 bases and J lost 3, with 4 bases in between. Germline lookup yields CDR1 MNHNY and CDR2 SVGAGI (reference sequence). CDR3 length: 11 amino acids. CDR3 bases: TGTGCCAGCAGTTCTTTCTACGAGCAGTACTTC. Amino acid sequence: CASSSFYEQYF.

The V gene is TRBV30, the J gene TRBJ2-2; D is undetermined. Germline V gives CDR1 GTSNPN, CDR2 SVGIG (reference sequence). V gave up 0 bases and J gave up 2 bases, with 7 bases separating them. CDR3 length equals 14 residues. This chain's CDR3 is CAWSVIRNTGELFF. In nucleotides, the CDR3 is TGTGCCTGGAGTGTAATCAGAAACACCGGGGAGCTGTTTTTT.

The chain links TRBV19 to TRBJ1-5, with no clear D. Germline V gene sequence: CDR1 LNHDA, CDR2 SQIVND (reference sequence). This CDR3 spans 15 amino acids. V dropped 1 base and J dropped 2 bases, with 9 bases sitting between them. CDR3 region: CASSIVAGGNQPQHF. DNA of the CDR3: TGTGCCAGTAGTATAGTAGCTGGGGGCAATCAGCCCCAGCATTTT.

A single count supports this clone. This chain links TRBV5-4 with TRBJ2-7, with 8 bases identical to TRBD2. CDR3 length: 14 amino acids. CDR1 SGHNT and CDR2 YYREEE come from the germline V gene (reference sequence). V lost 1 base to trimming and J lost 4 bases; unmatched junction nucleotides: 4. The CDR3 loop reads CASSLSGGPYEQYF. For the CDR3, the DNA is TGTGCCAGCAGCTTGTCGGGAGGGCCATACGAGCAGTACTTC.

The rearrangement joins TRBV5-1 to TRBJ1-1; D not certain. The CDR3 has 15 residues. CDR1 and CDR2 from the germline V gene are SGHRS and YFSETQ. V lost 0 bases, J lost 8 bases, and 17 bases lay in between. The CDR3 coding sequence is TGCGCCAGCAGCTTGGTGGCAGGCAGCCAAAAGGAAGCTTTCTTT. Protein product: CASSLVAGSQKEAFF. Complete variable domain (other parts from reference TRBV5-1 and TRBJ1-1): KAGVTQTPRYLIKTRGQQVTLSCSPISGHRSVSWYQQTPGQGLQFLFEYFSETQRNKGNFPGRFSGRQFSNSRSEMNVSTLELGDSALYLCASSLVAGSQKEAFFGQGTRLTVV.

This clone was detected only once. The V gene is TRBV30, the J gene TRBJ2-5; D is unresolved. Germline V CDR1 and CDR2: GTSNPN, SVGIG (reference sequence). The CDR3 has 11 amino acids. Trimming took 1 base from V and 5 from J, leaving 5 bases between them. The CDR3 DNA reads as TGTGCCTGGAGTGCCGGGGAGACCCAGTACTTC. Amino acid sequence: CAWSAGETQYF. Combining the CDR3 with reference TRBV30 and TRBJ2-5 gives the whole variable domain SQTIHQWPATLVQPVGSPLSLECTVEGTSNPNLYWYRQAAGRGLQLLFYSVGIGQISSEVPQNLSASRPQDRQFILSSKKLLLSDSGFYLCAWSAGETQYFGPGTRLLVL.

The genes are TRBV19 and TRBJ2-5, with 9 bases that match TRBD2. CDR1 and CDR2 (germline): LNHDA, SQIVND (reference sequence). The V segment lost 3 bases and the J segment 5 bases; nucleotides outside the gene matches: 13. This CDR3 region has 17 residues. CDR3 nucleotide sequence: TGTGCCAGTAGTATGCGGGGGACTAGCACTGATGCGGAGACCCAGTACTTC. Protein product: CASSMRGTSTDAETQYF.

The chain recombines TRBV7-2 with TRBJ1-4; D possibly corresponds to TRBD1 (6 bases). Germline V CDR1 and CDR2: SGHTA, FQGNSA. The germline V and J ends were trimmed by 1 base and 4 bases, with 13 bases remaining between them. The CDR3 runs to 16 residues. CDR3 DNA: TGTGCCAGCAGCTTAGTCACCCCACAGGGTAATGAAAAACTGTTTTTT. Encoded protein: CASSLVTPQGNEKLFF. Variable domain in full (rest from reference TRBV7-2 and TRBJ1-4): GAGVSQSPSNKVTEKGKDVELRCDPISGHTALYWYRQSLGQGLEFLIYFQGNSAPDKSGLPSDRFSAERTGGSVSTLTIQRTQQEDSAVYLCASSLVTPQGNEKLFFGSGTQLSVL.

The CDR3 nucleotides are TGCAGTGCTAGAGCGGGGGCTGGCTACACCTTC. It translates to CSARAGAGYTF. The chain joins TRBV20-1 to TRBJ1-2, with a weak D call TRBD1 (6 bases). Germline CDR1 is DFQATT and CDR2 is SNEGSKA (reference sequence). V was pared by 1 base and J by 7 bases, with 7 bases between. The CDR3 runs 11 residues.

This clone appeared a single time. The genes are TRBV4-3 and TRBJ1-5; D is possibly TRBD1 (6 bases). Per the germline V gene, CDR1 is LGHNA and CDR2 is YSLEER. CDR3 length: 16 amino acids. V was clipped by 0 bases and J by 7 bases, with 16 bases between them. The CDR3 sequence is CASSQEMNRAGQPQHF. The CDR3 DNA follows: TGCGCCAGCAGCCAAGAAATGAACAGGGCAGGACAGCCCCAGCATTTT.

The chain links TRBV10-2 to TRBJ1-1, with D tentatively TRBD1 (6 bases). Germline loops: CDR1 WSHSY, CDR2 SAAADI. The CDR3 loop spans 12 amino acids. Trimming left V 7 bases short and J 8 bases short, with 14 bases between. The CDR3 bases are TGCGCCAGCACCCCGAGGGGGGGAGAAGCTTTCTTT. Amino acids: CASTPRGGEAFF.

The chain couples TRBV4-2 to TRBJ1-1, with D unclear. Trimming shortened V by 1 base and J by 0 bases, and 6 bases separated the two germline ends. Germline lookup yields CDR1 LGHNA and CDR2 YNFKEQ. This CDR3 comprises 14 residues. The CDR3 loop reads CASSQGSLNTEAFF. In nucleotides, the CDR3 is TGTGCCAGCAGCCAAGGAAGTTTGAACACTGAAGCTTTCTTT.

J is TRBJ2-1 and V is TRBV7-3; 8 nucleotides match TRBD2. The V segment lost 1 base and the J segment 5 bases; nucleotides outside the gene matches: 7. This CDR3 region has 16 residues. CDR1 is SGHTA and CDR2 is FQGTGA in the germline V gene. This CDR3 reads CASSLSGAGGHNEQFF. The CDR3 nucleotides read TGTGCCAGCAGCTTAAGTGGTGCGGGAGGCCACAATGAGCAGTTCTTC.

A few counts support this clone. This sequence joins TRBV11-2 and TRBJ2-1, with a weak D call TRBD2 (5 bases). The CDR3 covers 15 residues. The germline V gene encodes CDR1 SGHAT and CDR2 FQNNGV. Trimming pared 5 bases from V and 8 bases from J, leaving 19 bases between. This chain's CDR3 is CASSMGSGLVDEQFF. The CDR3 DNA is TGTGCCAGCAGCATGGGGAGCGGCTTAGTCGATGAGCAGTTCTTC.

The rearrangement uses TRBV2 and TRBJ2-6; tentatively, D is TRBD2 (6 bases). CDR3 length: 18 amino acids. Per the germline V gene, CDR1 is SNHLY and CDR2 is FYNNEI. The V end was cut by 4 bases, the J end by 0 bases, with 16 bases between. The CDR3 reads CASSVVGRRGSGANVLTF. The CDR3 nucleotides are TGTGCCAGCAGTGTGGTTGGTAGGCGGGGCTCTGGGGCCAACGTCCTGACTTTC.

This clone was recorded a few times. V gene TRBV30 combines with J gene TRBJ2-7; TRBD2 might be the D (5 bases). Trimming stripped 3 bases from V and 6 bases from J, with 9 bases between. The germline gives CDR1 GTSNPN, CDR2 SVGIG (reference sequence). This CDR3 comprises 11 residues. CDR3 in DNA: TGTGCCTGGAGCCTAGCTGGCGAGCAGTACTTC. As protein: CAWSLAGEQYF.

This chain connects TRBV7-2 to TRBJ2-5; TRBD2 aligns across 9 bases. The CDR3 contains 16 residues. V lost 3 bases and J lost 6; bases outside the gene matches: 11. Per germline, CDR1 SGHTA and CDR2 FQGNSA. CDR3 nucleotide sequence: TGTGCCAGCAGCTTGGAGGGTAGCGGGGGCGGTAAGACCCAGTACTTC. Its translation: CASSLEGSGGGKTQYF.

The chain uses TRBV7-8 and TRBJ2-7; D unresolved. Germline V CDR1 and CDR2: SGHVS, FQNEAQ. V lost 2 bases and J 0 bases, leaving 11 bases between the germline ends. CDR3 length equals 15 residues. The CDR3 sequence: CASSLRGPSSYEQYF. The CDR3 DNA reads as TGTGCCAGCAGCTTACGCGGACCCAGCTCCTACGAGCAGTACTTC.

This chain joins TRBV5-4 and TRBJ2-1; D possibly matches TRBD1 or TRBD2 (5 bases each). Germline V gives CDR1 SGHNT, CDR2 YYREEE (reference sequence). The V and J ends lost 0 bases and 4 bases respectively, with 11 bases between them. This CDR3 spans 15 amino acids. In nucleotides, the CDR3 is TGTGCCAGCAGCTTGGTTGGGACCCCATACAATGAGCAGTTCTTC. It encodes CASSLVGTPYNEQFF.

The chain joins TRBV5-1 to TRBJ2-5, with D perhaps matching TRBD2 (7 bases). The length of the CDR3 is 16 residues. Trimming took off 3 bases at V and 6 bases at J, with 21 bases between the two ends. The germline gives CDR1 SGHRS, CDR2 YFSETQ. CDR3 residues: CASSSPSMGGLKTQYF. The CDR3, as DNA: TGCGCCAGCAGCTCCCCCTCGATGGGGGGGCTTAAGACCCAGTACTTC.